This T cell receptor beta chain was retrieved from a study of radiation and T cells in renal cell carcinoma. Overall study results and limits: From baseline, blood top tumor clonotypes peaked at 2 weeks post-radiation.

The time point: blood 4 weeks post-SBRT, at nephrectomy. The sample's treatment: 15 Gy SBRT to primary tumor, nephrectomy 4 weeks later. Radiation-treated patients gave blood at baseline, week 2 and week 4. This renal cell carcinoma was of the clear cell type. In regard to this clone: What it recognizes is unknown.

The germline gives CDR1 SGHTA, CDR2 FQGNSA. CDR3 length: 14 residues. J gave up 9 bases and V 6 bases, and 9 bases lay outside the gene matches. The protocol was immunoSEQ multiplex PCR, while the TCRdb copy is restricted to in-frame clones and leaves out a portion. The profile covers around 140,000 clones, with about 86% appearing a single time and less than 20% taken by the ten largest. This clonotype originated in a woman between 50 and 59 years old with renal cell carcinoma. J is TRBJ2-4 and V is TRBV7-2, with TRBD2 matching over 9 bases. The source was blood, collected from a patient whose treatment included radiotherapy and nephrectomy. The CDR3 sequence: CASRILAGGSIQYF. The DNA for the CDR3 is TGTGCCAGCAGAATACTAGCGGGCGGGAGCATTCAGTACTTC. Filled out from reference TRBV7-2 and TRBJ2-4, the complete variable domain reads GAGVSQSPSNKVTEKGKDVELRCDPISGHTALYWYRQSLGQGLEFLIYFQGNSAPDKSGLPSDRFSAERTGGSVSTLTIQRTQQEDSAVYLCASRILAGGSIQYFGAGTRLSVL.